Below are 27 T cell receptor beta chains sequenced from a single sample in a study of response to subunit inactivated influenza vaccine. TCRdb itself ran the RT-PCR reads through MiXCR, one entry per CDR3 protein. This repertoire shows 450,000 to 500,000 distinct CDR3 sequences, approximately 9.9% found once; its top ten account for 9.5% to 15%. The sample here was PBMCs from blood, taken roughly 45 days after vaccination. These receptors all stem from a man aged 45 to 65 who received an inactivated influenza vaccine.

This clonotype came up many times. This sequence joins TRBV7-9 and TRBJ1-4; D call uncertain. The V gene's germline CDR1 is SEHNR and CDR2 FQNEAQ (reference sequence). The CDR3 has 15 residues. Trimming shortened V by 1 base and J by 0 bases, and 6 bases separated the two germline ends. In DNA, the CDR3 is TGTGCCAGCAGCTTAGAGTCGGCAACTAATGAAAAACTGTTTTTT. Translated: CASSLESATNEKLFF.

This clonotype was counted a few times. The genes are TRBV25-1 and TRBJ2-1, with TRBD1 as a possible D gene (6 bases). V lost 3 bases to trimming and J lost 7 bases, with 16 bases between them. CDR1 and CDR2 (germline): MGHDK, SYGVNS. The CDR3 consists of 15 residues. CDR3 DNA sequence: TGTGCCAGCAGTGACCCGGGACCAGGGGTTAATGAGCAGTTCTTC. This translates into CASSDPGPGVNEQFF.

This clonotype occurred a few times. The chain joins TRBV20-1 to TRBJ1-1; maybe TRBD1 (6 bases). The CDR3 sequence is 14 residues long. V lost 5 bases to trimming and J lost 1 base, with 14 bases between them. The germline gives CDR1 DFQATT, CDR2 SNEGSKA (reference sequence). The CDR3, as DNA: TGCAGTGCTGACGGGGGGCAGGCGAACACTGAAGCTTTCTTT. Residues: CSADGGQANTEAFF.

The chain joins TRBV12-3 or TRBV12-4 to TRBJ2-2; the match to TRBD2 covers 9 bases. The V and J ends lost 5 bases and 6 bases, in that order; junction bases with no gene match: 4. CDR3 length: 14 residues. CDR3 loop: CASSGTSRPGELFF. CDR3 DNA: TGTGCCAGCAGTGGGACTAGCCGCCCCGGGGAGCTGTTTTTT.

Many counts were recorded for this clonotype. The chain joins TRBV7-9 to TRBJ2-1; the match to TRBD1 covers 8 bases. The CDR3 totals 17 residues. CDR1 is SEHNR, CDR2 FQNEAQ, per germline (reference sequence). Losses at the gene ends were 5 bases for V and 3 bases for J; bases not matched to a gene: 12. The CDR3 spells CASSPPYWTGFYNEQFF. The CDR3 DNA reads TGTGCCAGCAGCCCCCCTTATTGGACAGGGTTCTACAATGAGCAGTTCTTC.

The chain has TRBV18 and TRBJ1-1; no firm D call. V was trimmed by 4 bases and J by 5 bases, leaving 17 bases between them. The germline V gene encodes CDR1 KGHSH and CDR2 LQKENI. This CDR3 has 15 amino acids. The CDR3, as DNA: TGTGCCAGCTCACGGGAGGTCGCGCTAGAGACTGAAGCTTTCTTT. Protein: CASSREVALETEAFF.

Regarding this clonotype: A single base separates this from a much larger clone, so it may be a read error. V and J are TRBV5-5 and TRBJ2-1; a possible D gene is TRBD1 (6 bases). Trimming removed 3 bases at V and 8 bases at J, with 21 bases between. This CDR3 spans 16 amino acids. Germline lookup yields CDR1 SGHKS and CDR2 YYEKEE (reference sequence). In DNA form, the CDR3 reads TGTGCCAGCAGCTGGGGGACACCGCCGAATGGGGATGAGCAGTTCTTC. It translates to CASSWGTPPNGDEQFF.

This clonotype has just a few counts. V usage is TRBV7-2 and J usage is TRBJ2-3; 14 positions match TRBD2. J gave up 6 bases and V 1 base, and 3 bases lay outside the gene matches. The germline CDR1 and CDR2 sequences are SGHTA and FQGNSA. The CDR3 sequence is 16 residues long. The CDR3 coding sequence is TGTGCCAGCAGCTTAGGACTAGCGGGGGGGCACGATACGCAGTATTTT. Translated, it gives CASSLGLAGGHDTQYF. The full variable domain, with the rest looked up from reference TRBV7-2 and TRBJ2-3, is GAGVSQSPSNKVTEKGKDVELRCDPISGHTALYWYRQSLGQGLEFLIYFQGNSAPDKSGLPSDRFSAERTGGSVSTLTIQRTQQEDSAVYLCASSLGLAGGHDTQYFGPGTRLTVL.

This chain joins TRBV4-2 and TRBJ2-7, with D perhaps TRBD2 (6 bases). The CDR3 runs 16 residues. The germline V and J ends were trimmed by 1 base and 2 bases, with 15 bases remaining between them. In germline, CDR1 is LGHNA, CDR2 YNFKEQ. In nucleotides, the CDR3 is TGTGCCAGCAGCCAAGGCTCCGGGGGTATCACCTACGAGCAGTACTTC. It codes for CASSQGSGGITYEQYF.

This clonotype appeared many times. The chain combines TRBV10-3 with TRBJ2-7; D is possibly TRBD1 or TRBD2 (6 bases each). The germline gives CDR1 ENHRY, CDR2 SYGVKD. The CDR3 contains 14 residues. Between the trimmed V and J ends, which lost 2 bases and 2 bases, there was a span of 10 bases. The CDR3 protein is CAISEGGGTYEQYF. The CDR3 DNA reads as TGTGCCATCAGTGAGGGAGGGGGAACCTACGAGCAGTACTTC.

This clonotype showed up many times. This sequence joins TRBV6-2 or TRBV6-3 and TRBJ2-7; the D call may be TRBD1 or TRBD2 (5 bases each). Germline assignment: CDR1 MNHEY and CDR2 SVGEGT. V was cut by 7 bases and J by 6 bases, with 13 bases left in between. This CDR3 comprises 12 residues. The CDR3 loop is CASIGTDAEQYF. CDR3 DNA sequence: TGTGCCAGCATCGGGACCGACGCCGAGCAGTACTTC.

The V and J genes are TRBV7-9 and TRBJ2-2; no clear D gene. V gave up 4 bases and J gave up 2 bases, with 8 bases separating them. This CDR3 has 14 residues. The germline V gene encodes CDR1 SEHNR and CDR2 FQNEAQ (reference sequence). DNA for the CDR3: TGTGCCAGCAGCTCCTTCCACAACACCGGGGAGCTGTTTTTT. This codes for CASSSFHNTGELFF.

This clonotype was picked up a small number of times. The gene calls are TRBV4-2 and TRBJ2-1; D unclear. The CDR3 length is 14 residues. Germline assignment: CDR1 LGHNA and CDR2 YNFKEQ. The V gene lost 0 bases and the J gene lost 16 bases, with 19 bases spanning the gap. The CDR3 spells CASSQDLSASRTFF. CDR3 bases: TGTGCCAGCAGCCAAGACTTGTCGGCTAGTCGTACCTTCTTC.

The chain employs TRBV14 and TRBJ1-2, with 7 bases identical to TRBD1. The CDR3 spans 13 residues. Germline CDR1 is SGHDN and CDR2 is FVKESK. The junction had 9 bases not matched to a gene; V was cut back by 6 bases and J by 8 bases. DNA for the CDR3: TGTGCCAGCAGACCCTTACAGGGGACGGGCTACACCTTC. It encodes CASRPLQGTGYTF.

This clonotype was picked up many times. The CDR3 loop is CASSLEAGQDTQYF. In DNA form, the CDR3 reads TGTGCCAGCAGTTTAGAGGCAGGGCAAGATACGCAGTATTTT. The genes are TRBV12-3 or TRBV12-4 and TRBJ2-3; the D gene is possibly TRBD1 (5 bases). This CDR3 is 14 amino acids long. Trimming removed 1 base at V and 5 bases at J, with 10 bases between.

The gene calls are TRBV7-9 and TRBJ2-7; D is perhaps TRBD2 (6 bases). The CDR3 totals 14 residues. Germline V gene data show CDR1 as SEHNR and CDR2 as FQNEAQ (reference sequence). V lost 1 base to trimming and J lost 6 bases, with 13 bases between them. The CDR3 coding sequence is TGTGCCAGCAGCTTAGGTTCCAGAGCGGGCGAGCAGTACTTC. Amino acid sequence: CASSLGSRAGEQYF.

This clonotype turned up a few times. V usage is TRBV27 and J usage is TRBJ1-1, with D unclear. Germline CDR1 and CDR2: MNHEY and SMNVEV (reference sequence). There are 13 residues in the CDR3. V lost 3 bases, J lost 4 bases, and 9 bases lay in between. Here the CDR3 reads CASSLKEFTEAFF. In DNA form, the CDR3 reads TGTGCCAGCAGTTTGAAGGAGTTCACTGAAGCTTTCTTT.

The rearrangement joins TRBV25-1 to TRBJ2-7, with D possibly being TRBD1 or TRBD2 (6 bases each). Germline assignment: CDR1 MGHDK and CDR2 SYGVNS. The CDR3 totals 16 residues. V lost 7 bases to trimming and J lost 6 bases, with 25 bases between them. The CDR3 coding sequence is TGTGCCAGCACCCCAGGAGGGGGGTCGATGGTAGGCGAGCAGTACTTC. Protein product: CASTPGGGSMVGEQYF.

The CDR3 sequence is CASSLGGTENIQYF. DNA of the CDR3: TGTGCCAGCAGCTTAGGGGGGACTGAAAACATTCAGTACTTC. The chain recombines TRBV7-2 with TRBJ2-4; TRBD2 might be the D (6 bases). CDR1 and CDR2 from the germline V gene are SGHTA and FQGNSA. The CDR3 extends over 14 amino acids. Trimming removed 1 base from V and 5 bases from J, with 9 bases in between.

In this sample, this clonotype turned up a few times. The J gene is TRBJ1-1, the V gene TRBV13; no clear D. CDR1 PRHDT and CDR2 FYEKMQ come from the germline V gene (reference sequence). The V gene lost 4 bases and the J gene lost 1 base, with 13 bases spanning the gap. The CDR3 length is 15 residues. This chain's CDR3 is CASSSPTRGNTEAFF. CDR3 coding DNA: TGTGCCAGCAGCTCCCCCACACGAGGGAACACTGAAGCTTTCTTT.

The chain combines TRBV12-3 or TRBV12-4 with TRBJ2-3; 13 positions match TRBD2. The ends lost 6 bases at V and 1 base at J; junction bases unmatched: 4. There are 16 residues in the CDR3. The CDR3 DNA sequence: TGTGCCAGCAGGCCGGGACTAGCGGGGCGCACAGATACGCAGTATTTT. Encoded protein: CASRPGLAGRTDTQYF.

The gene calls are TRBV7-8 and TRBJ2-7; a weak D match, TRBD1 (6 bases). CDR3 length equals 15 residues. The germline CDR1 and CDR2 sequences are SGHVS and FQNEAQ. V was trimmed by 1 base and J by 0 bases, leaving 10 bases between them. The CDR3 coding sequence is TGTGCCAGCAGCTTAGACAGGGATAGCTCCTACGAGCAGTACTTC. Its protein is CASSLDRDSSYEQYF.

This clonotype was seen only a few times. This chain connects TRBV14 to TRBJ2-1, with a tentative D call TRBD1 (5 bases). V lost 1 base and J 5 bases, leaving 12 bases between the germline ends. Germline assignment: CDR1 SGHDN and CDR2 FVKESK. The CDR3 covers 15 residues. The CDR3 nucleotides read TGTGCCAGCAGCCAAGCCGGGCGACAGAACAATGAGCAGTTCTTC. Encoded protein: CASSQAGRQNNEQFF. The variable domain in full, with the rest retrieved from reference TRBV14 and TRBJ2-1, is EAGVTQFPSHSVIEKGQTVTLRCDPISGHDNLYWYRRVMGKEIKFLLHFVKESKQDESGMPNNRFLAERTGGTYSTLKVQPAELEDSGVYFCASSQAGRQNNEQFFGPGTRLTVL.

The table lists this clonotype with many counts. V usage is TRBV12-3 or TRBV12-4 and J usage is TRBJ2-1; 12 bases map to TRBD2. The V and J ends lost 6 bases and 8 bases, in that order; junction bases with no gene match: 11. The length of the CDR3 is 16 residues. DNA of the CDR3: TGTGCCAGCAGGTACTCCCCTAGCGGGGGGGCCGATGAGCAGTTCTTC. Translating gives CASRYSPSGGADEQFF.

The chain links TRBV14 to TRBJ2-3, with 8 bases identical to TRBD2. V shed 4 bases and J 2 bases; nucleotides not matched to a gene: 8. This CDR3 is 16 amino acids long. In germline, CDR1 is SGHDN, CDR2 FVKESK. CDR3 residues: CASSPGRGVLTDTQYF. The CDR3 DNA reads TGTGCCAGCAGCCCCGGGAGGGGGGTACTCACAGATACGCAGTATTTT.

The table lists this clonotype with many counts. The V call is TRBV7-8, the J call TRBJ1-1; TRBD1 aligns across 7 bases. Germline V gene data show CDR1 as SGHVS and CDR2 as FQNEAQ. CDR3 length: 14 amino acids. The V segment lost 5 bases and the J segment 4 bases; nucleotides outside the gene matches: 7. The CDR3 here is CASSTTGEGTEAFF. DNA of the CDR3: TGTGCCAGCAGCACAACAGGGGAAGGCACTGAAGCTTTCTTT.

The chain links TRBV4-1 to TRBJ1-1; D is perhaps TRBD1 (5 bases). Germline CDR1 is MGHRA and CDR2 is YSYEKL. The V gene lost 3 bases and the J gene lost 4 bases, with 12 bases spanning the gap. CDR3 size: 14 residues. The CDR3 loop is CASSQGLQGTEAFF. The CDR3 coding sequence is TGCGCCAGCAGCCAGGGTTTGCAGGGCACTGAAGCTTTCTTT.